A selection of T cell receptor beta chains follows, all from one sample in a study of early T cells in non-severe SARS-CoV-2 infection. In TCRdb, the 5' RACE reads were re-called with MiXCR into one record per CDR3 protein. Among some 91,000 distinct CDR3 sequences listed, roughly an eighth were seen once. Sequencing input: whole blood. These receptors were collected from an adult who was a healthcare worker with PCR-confirmed SARS-CoV-2 infection or an uninfected control (not recorded which). CDR3s include the opening cysteine and the closing phenylalanine or tryptophan. The D gene is left open where the match is weak. Rows give clone size only sometimes, using once, few, many, or a class for an expanded clone.

j_call | v_call | clone_size | d_call | cdr3_nt | cdr3_aa
TRBJ2-1 | TRBV29-1 | few | - | TGCAGCGTTGATCAGGGGGGCGCCTACAATGAGCAGTTCTTC | CSVDQGGAYNEQFF
TRBJ1-2 | TRBV20-1 | many | - | TGCAGCGGATGGGGGAACTATGGCTACACCTTC | CSGWGNYGYTF
TRBJ2-6 | TRBV10-1 | many | TRBD2 | TGCGCCAGCAGTCCTGGCGGGGGGACTGGGGCCAACGTCCTGACTTTC | CASSPGGGTGANVLTF
TRBJ1-4 | TRBV5-4 | - | - | TGTGCCAGCAGCTTGGGCGGGGGGGGAACAGTGTTTTTT | CASSLGGGGTVFF
TRBJ2-5 | TRBV3-2 | few | - | TGTGCCAGCAGCCAAGGAAAACCAGGGGGAAGTGAGAAGACCCAGTACTTC | CASSQGKPGGSEKTQYF
TRBJ2-1 | TRBV18 | - | - | TGTGCCAGCTCCCACCGGGACAATGAGCAGTTCTTC | CASSHRDNEQFF
TRBJ1-4 | TRBV2 | - | - | TGTGCCAGCGGGGCAGTCCTAACTAATGAAAAACTGTTTTTT | CASGAVLTNEKLFF
TRBJ2-7 | TRBV7-9 | few | - | TGTGCCAGCAGCTCCCAGTACGAGCAGTACTTC | CASSSQYEQYF
TRBJ2-1 | TRBV12-3/TRBV12-4 | many | TRBD2 | TGTGCCAGCAGCCATACTAGCGTAGGGACGGATGAGCAGTTCTTC | CASSHTSVGTDEQFF
TRBJ2-1 | TRBV7-2 | - | - | TGTGCCAGCAGCTCAACAGGGAGCTCCTACAATGAGCAGTTCTTC | CASSSTGSSYNEQFF
TRBJ1-1 | TRBV6-5 | few | TRBD1 | TGTGCCAGCAGTCACCGGGACAGGGAGACTGAAGCTTTCTTT | CASSHRDRETEAFF
TRBJ2-5 | TRBV4-3 | few | - | TGCGCCAGCAGCCAAGACTCGACCCTGTACCAAGAGACCCAGTACTTC | CASSQDSTLYQETQYF
TRBJ1-1 | TRBV20-1 | many | TRBD1 | TGCAGTGGAAGAACCAGGGGGAAGAACACTGAAGCTTTCTTT | CSGRTRGKNTEAFF
TRBJ2-7 | TRBV6-2/TRBV6-3 | - | - | TGTGCCAGCAGTTACGAGGGGCTGGGCGAGCAGTACTTC | CASSYEGLGEQYF
TRBJ2-3 | TRBV7-2 | - | - | TGTGCCAGCAGCTCCCGACTCAGCACAGATACGCAGTATTTT | CASSSRLSTDTQYF
TRBJ1-4 | TRBV5-1 | many | - | TGCGCCAGCAGCTTGGCCGGACCAACTAATGAAAAACTGTTTTTT | CASSLAGPTNEKLFF
TRBJ1-2 | TRBV29-1 | - | - | TGCAGCGTCACGCGGGGGGGATCAACCTATGGCTACACCTTC | CSVTRGGSTYGYTF
TRBJ1-2 | TRBV19 | few | TRBD1 | TGTGCCAGTAGTGCCCGAGGACAGGGCTATGGCTACACCTTC | CASSARGQGYGYTF
TRBJ1-2 | TRBV11-2 | many | TRBD1 | TGTGCCAGCAGCTCGCTACAGGGGAGGGTCGGCGGCTACACCTTC | CASSSLQGRVGGYTF
TRBJ2-7 | TRBV7-9 | many | - | TGTGCCAGCAACAGGGCAACCACCTACGAGCAGTACTTC | CASNRATTYEQYF
TRBJ2-2 | TRBV7-2 | - | - | TGTGCCAGCAGCTTAGGTAGCGTCCAGCACACCGGGGAGCTGTTTTTT | CASSLGSVQHTGELFF
TRBJ2-7 | TRBV12-3/TRBV12-4 | many | - | TGTGCCAGCAGTGCCCGACAGATCTCCTACGAGCAGTACTTC | CASSARQISYEQYF
TRBJ1-6 | TRBV5-4 | many | - | TGTGCCAGCAGCCCGGGCGGGGACAAGAGTAATTCACCCCTCCACTTT | CASSPGGDKSNSPLHF
TRBJ2-7 | TRBV5-5 | - | TRBD1 | TGTGCCAGCAGCTCACAGGGGGCTCCCGAGCAGTACTTC | CASSSQGAPEQYF
TRBJ1-5 | TRBV2 | many | - | TGTGCCAGCAGCGCGGGAGCACTAAATCAGCCCCAGCATTTT | CASSAGALNQPQHF
TRBJ2-1 | TRBV5-4 | - | TRBD1 | TGTGCCAGCAGCAACAGGGGAGCACGCGCCTACAATGAGCAGTTCTTC | CASSNRGARAYNEQFF
TRBJ1-2 | TRBV7-2 | many | - | TGTGCCAGCAGCTTAGACAGGACATATGGCTACACCTTC | CASSLDRTYGYTF
TRBJ2-1 | TRBV7-2 | - | - | TGTGCCAGCAGCCCTCTTGGGCATGAGCAGTTCTTC | CASSPLGHEQFF
TRBJ2-7 | TRBV28 | - | - | TGTGCCAGCAGTTTGAACTTCTACGAGCAGTACTTC | CASSLNFYEQYF
TRBJ2-1 | TRBV20-1 | - | - | TGCAGTGCCAACAGTGTGGGGAGCTCCTACAATGAGCAGTTCTTC | CSANSVGSSYNEQFF
TRBJ2-7 | TRBV4-3 | many | - | TGCGCCAGCAGCCAAGACGGTCTAGAGGGCTACGAGCAGTACTTC | CASSQDGLEGYEQYF
TRBJ2-3 | TRBV20-1 | many | - | TGCAGTGCTAGCGACCCGGGACAACGCACAGATACGCAGTATTTT | CSASDPGQRTDTQYF
TRBJ2-7 | TRBV28 | - | - | TGTGCCAGCAAAGGGGACGCCTACGAGCAGTACTTC | CASKGDAYEQYF
TRBJ2-1 | TRBV29-1 | - | TRBD2 | TGCAGCGTTGAAGAGGGACAGGGACTAGCGGGAACGAATCCACGGTTCTTC | CSVEEGQGLAGTNPRFF
TRBJ1-5 | TRBV27 | many | - | TGTGCCAGCAGTTTATCGGGGCGCGGGGGCATTCGCAATCAGCCCCAGCATTTT | CASSLSGRGGIRNQPQHF
TRBJ2-2 | TRBV7-2 | many | - | TGTGCCAGCAGCGGAGGCAGGACCGGGGAGCTGTTTTTT | CASSGGRTGELFF
TRBJ2-2 | TRBV19 | few | - | TGTGCCAGTAGTCCCGGATTGATAGCCAACACCGGGGAGCTGTTTTTT | CASSPGLIANTGELFF
TRBJ1-4 | TRBV29-1 | - | - | TGCAGCGCCGGGAGCGCTAATGAAAAACTGTTTTTT | CSAGSANEKLFF
TRBJ2-1 | TRBV28 | - | - | TGTGCCAGCACCCGGGCGAGCTACCTCAATGAGCAGTTCTTC | CASTRASYLNEQFF
TRBJ2-7 | TRBV6-1 | many | - | TGTGCCAGCAGTGAACGGGGAGGGGGACAGGTGTCCTCCTACGAGCAGTACTTC | CASSERGGGQVSSYEQYF
TRBJ2-7 | TRBV7-2 | once | - | TGTGCCAGCAGCACCGACAGGATCCCCTCCTACGAGCAGTACTTC | CASSTDRIPSYEQYF
TRBJ1-3 | TRBV12-3/TRBV12-4 | few | TRBD1 | TGTGCCAGCAGTCTCCGGGGCAGGGGGCTGCTACCCTCTGGAAACACCATATATTTT | CASSLRGRGLLPSGNTIYF
TRBJ2-7 | TRBV4-1 | - | - | TGCGCCAGCCGTGGGGGGTCCTCCTACGAGCAGTACTTC | CASRGGSSYEQYF
TRBJ2-3 | TRBV19 | - | TRBD2 | TGTGCCAGTAGTATCCCGGGACTCCGGGGGGCAGATACGCAGTATTTT | CASSIPGLRGADTQYF
TRBJ1-1 | TRBV29-1 | - | - | TGCAGCGTGGGGGTAGAAGCTTTCTTT | CSVGVEAFF
TRBJ2-7 | TRBV29-1 | few | - | TGCAGCGTTGAAGATCGCGGGGTGGGATCAGGGGAGCAGTACTTC | CSVEDRGVGSGEQYF
TRBJ2-7 | TRBV29-1 | few | - | TGCAGCGTTGTCCAGGGGATTAGCGAGCAGTACTTC | CSVVQGISEQYF